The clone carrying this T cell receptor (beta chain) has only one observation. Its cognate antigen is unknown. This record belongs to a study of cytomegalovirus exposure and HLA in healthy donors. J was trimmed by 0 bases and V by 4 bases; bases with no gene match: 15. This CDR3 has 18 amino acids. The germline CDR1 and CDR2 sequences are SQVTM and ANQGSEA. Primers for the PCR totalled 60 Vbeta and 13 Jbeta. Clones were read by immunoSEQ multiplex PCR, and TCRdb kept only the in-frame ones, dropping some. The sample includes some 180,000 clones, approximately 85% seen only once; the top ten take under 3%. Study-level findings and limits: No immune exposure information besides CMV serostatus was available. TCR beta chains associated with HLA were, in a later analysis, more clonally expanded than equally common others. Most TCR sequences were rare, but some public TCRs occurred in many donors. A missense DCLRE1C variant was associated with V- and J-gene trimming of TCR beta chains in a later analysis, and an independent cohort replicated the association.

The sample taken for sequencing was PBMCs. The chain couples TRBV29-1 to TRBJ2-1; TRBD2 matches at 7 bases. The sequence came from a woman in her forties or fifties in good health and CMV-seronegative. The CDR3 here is CSVATGGRGSSSYNEQFF. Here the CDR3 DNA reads TGCAGCGTTGCCACGGGCGGGAGAGGCTCCAGCTCCTACAATGAGCAGTTCTTC.